This TCR beta chain was identified in a study of T cell responses to AZD1222 COVID-19 vaccine. Germline V gives CDR1 SGHVS, CDR2 FQNEAQ. The J segment lost 8 bases and the V segment lost 5 bases, leaving 8 bases of the junction unmatched. This CDR3 region has 15 residues. Turning to this clone: Its antigen remains unknown.

Assay: immunoSEQ multiplex PCR; the TCRdb copy retains only in-frame clones and omits some. The sample includes tens of thousands of clones, roughly four fifths of them seen just once. Study-wide points: Clonal diversity was possibly underestimated, and the donors were mostly white British, with more females. Close to half of all spike-specific TCRs reportedly target regions of the variants that are unmutated. Seropositive AZD1222 recipients at baseline numbered only 6 or 7.

The chain recombines TRBV7-8 with TRBJ2-1; TRBD2 matches at 11 bases. The clonotype comes from an adult who received the AZD1222 COVID-19 vaccine. The source material was peripheral blood, sampled 28 days after the second AZD1222 dose. The CDR3 reads CASSAYSGRGDEQFF. DNA of the CDR3: TGTGCCAGCAGCGCCTATAGCGGGAGGGGGGATGAGCAGTTCTTC.